The clone carrying this TCR beta chain was detected only once. The data originate from a study of T cells after somatic rescue of genetic block. V shed 4 bases and J shed 13 bases, with 17 bases lying between them. This CDR3 region has 13 residues. CDR1 and CDR2 (germline): SGHDN, FVKESK. Some clones are missing from TCRdb's copy, which holds only in-frame ones; the method was immunoSEQ multiplex PCR. Of roughly 7,000 clones listed, about 80% were seen once; the top ten hold roughly 24%. Sequenced: peripheral blood mononuclear cells (PBMCs). The receptor's source is a boy aged 5-17 years. The chain links TRBV14 to TRBJ2-1; D assignment may be TRBD1 or TRBD2 (5 bases each). The CDR3 sequence: CASSPYPGTIQFF. For the CDR3, the DNA is TGTGCCAGCAGCCCCTACCCCGGGACCATACAGTTCTTC.